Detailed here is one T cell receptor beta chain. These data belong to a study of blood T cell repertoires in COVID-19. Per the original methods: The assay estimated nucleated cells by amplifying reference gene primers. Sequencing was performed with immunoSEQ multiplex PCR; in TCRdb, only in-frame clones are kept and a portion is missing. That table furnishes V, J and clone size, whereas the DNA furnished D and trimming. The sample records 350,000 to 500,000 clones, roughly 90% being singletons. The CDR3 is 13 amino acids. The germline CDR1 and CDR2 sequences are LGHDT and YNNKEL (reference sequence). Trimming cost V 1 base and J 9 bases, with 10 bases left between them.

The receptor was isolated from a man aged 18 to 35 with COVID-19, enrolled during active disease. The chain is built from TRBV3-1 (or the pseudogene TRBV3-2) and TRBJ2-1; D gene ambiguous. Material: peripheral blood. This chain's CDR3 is CASSQAQPGEQFF. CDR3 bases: TGTGCCAGCAGCCAAGCCCAGCCGGGTGAGCAGTTCTTC.